The next 4 T cell receptor beta chains were all read from a single sample in a study of Graves' ophthalmopathy and Graves' hyperthyroidism. Amplification targeted the TCR beta CDR3 regions, with RNA transcripts as the source material. RT-PCR with HTBI primers came first, then second-round multiplex PCR. TCRdb used MiXCR to reprocess the multiplex PCR reads, holding one entry per CDR3 protein. The sample lists some 150,000 distinct CDR3 sequences; about two fifths were seen once. Material: peripheral blood. These receptors were obtained from a man aged 25 to 40 with Graves' ophthalmopathy.

The chain recombines TRBV6-5 with TRBJ1-1; D not resolved. The CDR3 is 15 amino acids. Germline lookup yields CDR1 MNHEY and CDR2 SVGAGI. Trimming shortened V by 2 bases and J by 4 bases, and 14 bases separated the two germline ends. Here the CDR3 reads CASSYLGFGRTEAFF. The CDR3, as DNA: TGTGCCAGCAGTTACCTCGGTTTTGGGCGCACTGAAGCTTTCTTT.

The table lists this clonotype with many counts. The chain uses TRBV15 and TRBJ2-7, with a possible D match to TRBD1 (6 bases). This CDR3 is 14 amino acids long. The V gene's germline CDR1 is LNHNV and CDR2 YYDKDF (reference sequence). The V end lost 0 bases, the J end lost 6 bases, and 12 bases lay between the germline ends. The CDR3 reads CATSREGGTREQYF. The CDR3 DNA sequence: TGTGCCACCAGCAGAGAAGGGGGTACACGCGAGCAGTACTTC.

This clonotype was observed at least ten times. The germline gene is not matched at one end of the junction; a read error may be the cause. The V and J genes are TRBV6-5 and TRBJ2-7; D uncertain. Germline V gene lookup returns CDR1 MNHEY and CDR2 SVGAGI. The CDR3 runs 11 residues. The CDR3 DNA follows: TGTGCCAGCAGATACTCCTACGAGCAGTACTTC. This encodes CASRYSYEQYF.

This clonotype occurred a few times. V and J are TRBV6-2 or TRBV6-3 and TRBJ1-5; D perhaps matches TRBD1 (5 bases). The CDR3 extends over 15 amino acids. Germline lookup yields CDR1 MNHEY and CDR2 SVGEGT. V lost 5 bases, J lost 3 bases, and 14 bases lay in between. The CDR3 DNA is TGTGCCAGCAGTCAACAGGTGGGGGTCAATCAGCCCCAGCATTTT. This translates into CASSQQVGVNQPQHF.